This T cell receptor beta chain emerged from a study of blood T cell repertoires in COVID-19. Study as a whole: Specimens from acute and convalescent COVID-19 originated in the United States, Italy and Spain.

This clone has just one count. Study processing details: Cell counts per sample came from amplifying reference gene primers. Clones were sequenced by immunoSEQ multiplex PCR, and TCRdb holds only the in-frame ones, with some missing. V and J calls and clone size are given by that table; D and trimming were obtained from the DNA. The sample records more than 50,000 clones, around 74% being singletons. This CDR3 has 14 residues. With 3 bases removed from V and 2 bases from J, the gap between germline ends came to 12 bases. Germline CDR1 SGDLS, CDR2 YYNGEE. The genes are TRBV9 and TRBJ2-7, with a tentative D call TRBD1 (7 bases). Specimen: peripheral blood. This TCR was sampled from a woman older than 75 with acute or convalescent COVID-19. The CDR3 sequence is CASSGTTGAYEQYF. The CDR3 DNA follows: TGTGCCAGCAGCGGGACTACAGGGGCCTACGAGCAGTACTTC.